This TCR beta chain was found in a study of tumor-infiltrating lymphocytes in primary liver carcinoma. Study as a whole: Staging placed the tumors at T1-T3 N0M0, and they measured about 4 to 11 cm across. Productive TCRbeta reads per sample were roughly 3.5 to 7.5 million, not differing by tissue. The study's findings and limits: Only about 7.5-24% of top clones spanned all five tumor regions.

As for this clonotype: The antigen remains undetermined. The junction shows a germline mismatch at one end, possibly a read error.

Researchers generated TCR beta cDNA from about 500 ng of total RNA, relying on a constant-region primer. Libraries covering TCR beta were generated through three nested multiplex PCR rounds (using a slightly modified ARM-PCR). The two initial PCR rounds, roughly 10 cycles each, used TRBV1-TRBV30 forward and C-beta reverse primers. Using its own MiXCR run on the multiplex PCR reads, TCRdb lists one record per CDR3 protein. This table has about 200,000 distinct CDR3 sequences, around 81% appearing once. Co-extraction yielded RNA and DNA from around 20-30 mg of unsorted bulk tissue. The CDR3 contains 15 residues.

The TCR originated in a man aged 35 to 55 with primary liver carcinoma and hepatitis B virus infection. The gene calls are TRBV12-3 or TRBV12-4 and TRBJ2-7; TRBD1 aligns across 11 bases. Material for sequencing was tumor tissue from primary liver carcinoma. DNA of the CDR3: TGTGTCAGCAGTTTAGGACAGGGGGCTACTTTCGAGCAGTACTTC. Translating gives CVSSLGQGATFEQYF.